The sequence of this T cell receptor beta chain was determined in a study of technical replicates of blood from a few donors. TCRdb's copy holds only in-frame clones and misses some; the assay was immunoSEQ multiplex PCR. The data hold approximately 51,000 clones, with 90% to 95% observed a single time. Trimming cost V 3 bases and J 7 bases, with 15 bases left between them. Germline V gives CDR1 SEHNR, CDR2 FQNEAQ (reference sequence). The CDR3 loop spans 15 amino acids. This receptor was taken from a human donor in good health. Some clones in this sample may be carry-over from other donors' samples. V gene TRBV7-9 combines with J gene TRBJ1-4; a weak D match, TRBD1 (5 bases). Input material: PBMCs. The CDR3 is CASSFSGGAVEKLFF. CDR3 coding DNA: TGTGCCAGCAGCTTCTCCGGTGGGGCGGTTGAAAAACTGTTTTTT.